This TCR delta chain was captured by sequencing in a study of gamma-delta chains in newborns, infants, children. Study overall: Microbial exposure reportedly drives polyclonal innate γδ T cell expansion after birth.

By share, this clone counts as medium-sized (0.01 to 0.1%). Additional DNA sequences in this sample encode the identical CDR3. The CDR3 has 19 amino acids. Unmatched junction bases numbered 15, after V lost 0 bases and J lost 5 bases. Germline loops: CDR1 TSWWSYY, CDR2 QGS. TCRdb called clones anew from the reads with CATT. The sample contains about 8,300 delta-chain clones, about 1.6% of which appear only once. Material for sequencing was blood. The TCR originated in a child who was a newborn, infant or young child, either healthy, febrile or measles-vaccinated (not recorded which). The J gene is TRDJ1, the V gene TRDV1, with 10 positions matching TRDD3. CDR3 sequence (DNA): TGTGCTCTTGGGGAACTATCCTCCCCTACGATACTGGGGGATGATAAACTCATCTTT. Translation: CALGELSSPTILGDDKLIF.